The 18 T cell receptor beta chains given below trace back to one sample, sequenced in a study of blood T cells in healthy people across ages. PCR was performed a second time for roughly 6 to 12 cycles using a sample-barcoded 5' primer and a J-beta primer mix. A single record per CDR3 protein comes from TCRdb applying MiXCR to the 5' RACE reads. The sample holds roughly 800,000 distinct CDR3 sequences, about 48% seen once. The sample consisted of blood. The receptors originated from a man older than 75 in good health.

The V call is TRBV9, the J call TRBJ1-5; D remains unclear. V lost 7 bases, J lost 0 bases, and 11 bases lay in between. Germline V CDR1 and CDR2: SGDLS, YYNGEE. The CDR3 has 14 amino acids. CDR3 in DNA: TGTGCCAGCGACACCAGCGATAGCAATCAGCCCCAGCATTTT. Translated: CASDTSDSNQPQHF.

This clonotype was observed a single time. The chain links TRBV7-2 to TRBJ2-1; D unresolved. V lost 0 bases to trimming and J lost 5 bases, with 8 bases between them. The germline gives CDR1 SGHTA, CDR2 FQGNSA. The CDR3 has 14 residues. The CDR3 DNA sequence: TGTGCCAGCAGCTTAGCGAAGGGAAACAATGAGCAGTTCTTC. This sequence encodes CASSLAKGNNEQFF.

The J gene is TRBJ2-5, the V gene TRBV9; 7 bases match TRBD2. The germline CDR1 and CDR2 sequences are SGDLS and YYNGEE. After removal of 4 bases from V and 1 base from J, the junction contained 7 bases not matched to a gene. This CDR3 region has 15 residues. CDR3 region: CASSSWRETQETQYF. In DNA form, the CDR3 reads TGTGCCAGCAGCTCGTGGCGGGAGACCCAAGAGACCCAGTACTTC.

The CDR3 spells CASSIQQGAVTDTQYF. For the CDR3, the DNA is TGTGCCAGCAGCATACAGCAGGGGGCCGTCACAGATACGCAGTATTTT. This chain uses TRBV13 with TRBJ2-3; 8 bases align to TRBD1. The CDR3 is 16 amino acids. J was trimmed by 2 bases and V by 5 bases; bases with no gene match: 9. CDR1 is PRHDT, CDR2 FYEKMQ, per germline (reference sequence). The full variable domain, its missing parts supplied by reference TRBV13 and TRBJ2-3, is AAGVIQSPRHLIKEKRETATLKCYPIPRHDTVYWYQQGPGQDPQFLISFYEKMQSDKGSIPDRFSAQQFSDYHSELNMSSLELGDSALYFCASSIQQGAVTDTQYFGPGTRLTVL.

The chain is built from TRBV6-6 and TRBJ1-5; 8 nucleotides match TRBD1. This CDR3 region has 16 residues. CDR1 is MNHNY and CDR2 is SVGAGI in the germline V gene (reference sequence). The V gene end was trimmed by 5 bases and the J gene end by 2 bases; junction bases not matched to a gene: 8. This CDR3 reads CASSHLLGQGNQPQHF. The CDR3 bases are TGTGCCAGCAGTCACCTCTTGGGACAGGGCAATCAGCCCCAGCATTTT.

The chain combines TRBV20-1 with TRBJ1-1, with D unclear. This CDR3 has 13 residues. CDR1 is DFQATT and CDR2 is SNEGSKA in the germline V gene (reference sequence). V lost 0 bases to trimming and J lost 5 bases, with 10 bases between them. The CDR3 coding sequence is TGCAGTGCTAGAGACCCAAGAAGTACTGAAGCTTTCTTT. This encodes CSARDPRSTEAFF.

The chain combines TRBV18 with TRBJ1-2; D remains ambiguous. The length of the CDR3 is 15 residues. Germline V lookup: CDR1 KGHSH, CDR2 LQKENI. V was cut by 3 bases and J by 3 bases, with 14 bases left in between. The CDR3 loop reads CASSPGPYGDYGYTF. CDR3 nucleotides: TGTGCCAGCTCACCCGGGCCATACGGGGACTATGGCTACACCTTC.

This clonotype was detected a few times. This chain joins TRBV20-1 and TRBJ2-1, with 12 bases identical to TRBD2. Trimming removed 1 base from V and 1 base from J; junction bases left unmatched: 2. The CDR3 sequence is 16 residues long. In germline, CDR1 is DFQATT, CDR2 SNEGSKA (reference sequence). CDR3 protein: CSARVTSGRSYNEQFF. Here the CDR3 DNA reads TGCAGTGCTAGAGTTACTAGCGGGAGGTCCTACAATGAGCAGTTCTTC.

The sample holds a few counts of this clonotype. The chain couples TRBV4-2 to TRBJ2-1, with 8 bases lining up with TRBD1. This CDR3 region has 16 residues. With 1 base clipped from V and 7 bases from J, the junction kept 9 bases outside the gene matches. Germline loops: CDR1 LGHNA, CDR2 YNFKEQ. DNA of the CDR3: TGTGCCAGCAGCCAAGGTGGGGGACAGGAACAGAATGAGCAGTTCTTC. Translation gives CASSQGGGQEQNEQFF.

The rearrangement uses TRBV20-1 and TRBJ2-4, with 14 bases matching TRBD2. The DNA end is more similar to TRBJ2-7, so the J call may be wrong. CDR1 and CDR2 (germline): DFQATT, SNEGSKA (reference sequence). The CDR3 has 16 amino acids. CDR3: CSAKGTSGRGSYEQYF. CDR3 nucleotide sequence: TGCAGTGCTAAAGGGACTAGCGGGAGAGGCTCCTACGAGCAGTACTTC.

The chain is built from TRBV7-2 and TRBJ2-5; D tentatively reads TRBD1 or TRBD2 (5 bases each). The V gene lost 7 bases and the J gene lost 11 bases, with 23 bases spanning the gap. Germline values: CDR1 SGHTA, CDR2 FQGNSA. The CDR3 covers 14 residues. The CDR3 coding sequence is TGTGCCAGCACCTTTCGGGTAGGGACCTATGAGCAGTACTTC. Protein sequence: CASTFRVGTYEQYF.

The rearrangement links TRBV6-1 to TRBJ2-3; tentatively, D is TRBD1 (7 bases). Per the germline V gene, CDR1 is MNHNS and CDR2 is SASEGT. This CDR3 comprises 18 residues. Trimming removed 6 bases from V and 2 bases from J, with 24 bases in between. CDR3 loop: CASRAGLLDREVTDTQYF. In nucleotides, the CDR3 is TGTGCCAGCAGGGCGGGTCTTCTCGACAGGGAGGTCACAGATACGCAGTATTTT.

CDR3 sequence: CASHPGQGAHTEAFF. The CDR3 DNA reads TGTGCCAGCCACCCGGGACAGGGGGCACACACTGAAGCTTTCTTT. The V gene is TRBV6-6, the J gene TRBJ1-1, with 12 bases matching TRBD1. The CDR3 covers 15 residues. V lost 8 bases and J lost 3; bases outside the gene matches: 7. CDR1 MNHNY and CDR2 SVGAGI come from the germline V gene (reference sequence).

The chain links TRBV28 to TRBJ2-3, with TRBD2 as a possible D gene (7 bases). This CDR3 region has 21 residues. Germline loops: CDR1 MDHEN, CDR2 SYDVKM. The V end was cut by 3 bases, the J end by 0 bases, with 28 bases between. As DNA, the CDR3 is TGTGCCAGCAGTTTCTCCATTGGGGGAGGGGGTTTATCGCCTAGCACAGATACGCAGTATTTT. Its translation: CASSFSIGGGGLSPSTDTQYF.

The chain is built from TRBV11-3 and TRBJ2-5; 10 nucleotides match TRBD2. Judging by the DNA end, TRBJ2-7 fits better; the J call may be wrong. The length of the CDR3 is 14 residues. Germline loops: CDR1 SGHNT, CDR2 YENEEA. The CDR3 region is CASSPASGGDEQYF. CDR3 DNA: TGTGCCAGCAGCCCCGCTAGCGGGGGCGACGAGCAGTACTTC.

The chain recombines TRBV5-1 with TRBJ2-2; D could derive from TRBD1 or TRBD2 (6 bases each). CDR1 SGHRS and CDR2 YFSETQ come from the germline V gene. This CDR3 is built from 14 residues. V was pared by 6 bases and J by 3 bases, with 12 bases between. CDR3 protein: CASTGDTYTGELFF. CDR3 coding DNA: TGCGCCAGCACGGGGGACACATACACCGGGGAGCTGTTTTTT.

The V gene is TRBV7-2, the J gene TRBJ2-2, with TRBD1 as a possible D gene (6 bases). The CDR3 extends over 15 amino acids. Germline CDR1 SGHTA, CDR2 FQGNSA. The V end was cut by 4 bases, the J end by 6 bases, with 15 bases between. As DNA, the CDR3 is TGTGCCAGCAGCTCTGGGGGCTATAGGGCCGGGGAGCTGTTTTTT. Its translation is CASSSGGYRAGELFF.

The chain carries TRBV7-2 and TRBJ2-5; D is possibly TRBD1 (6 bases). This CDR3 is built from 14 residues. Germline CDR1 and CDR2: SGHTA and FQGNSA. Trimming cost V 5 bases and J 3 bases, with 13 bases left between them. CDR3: CASSTNRVEETQYF. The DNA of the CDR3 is TGTGCCAGCAGCACCAACAGGGTCGAAGAGACCCAGTACTTC. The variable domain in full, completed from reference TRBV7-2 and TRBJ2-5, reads GAGVSQSPSNKVTEKGKDVELRCDPISGHTALYWYRQSLGQGLEFLIYFQGNSAPDKSGLPSDRFSAERTGGSVSTLTIQRTQQEDSAVYLCASSTNRVEETQYFGPGTRLLVL.